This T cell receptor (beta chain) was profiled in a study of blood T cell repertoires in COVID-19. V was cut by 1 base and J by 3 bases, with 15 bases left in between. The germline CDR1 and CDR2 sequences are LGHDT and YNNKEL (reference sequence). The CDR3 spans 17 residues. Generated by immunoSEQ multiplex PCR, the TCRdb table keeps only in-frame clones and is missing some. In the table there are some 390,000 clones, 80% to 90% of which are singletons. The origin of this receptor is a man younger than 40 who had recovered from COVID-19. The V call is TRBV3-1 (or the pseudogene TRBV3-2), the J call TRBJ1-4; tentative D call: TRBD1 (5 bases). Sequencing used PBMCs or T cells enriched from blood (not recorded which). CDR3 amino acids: CASSQARIGASNEKLFF. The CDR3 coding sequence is TGTGCCAGCAGCCAAGCGCGGATTGGGGCCTCTAATGAAAAACTGTTTTTT.